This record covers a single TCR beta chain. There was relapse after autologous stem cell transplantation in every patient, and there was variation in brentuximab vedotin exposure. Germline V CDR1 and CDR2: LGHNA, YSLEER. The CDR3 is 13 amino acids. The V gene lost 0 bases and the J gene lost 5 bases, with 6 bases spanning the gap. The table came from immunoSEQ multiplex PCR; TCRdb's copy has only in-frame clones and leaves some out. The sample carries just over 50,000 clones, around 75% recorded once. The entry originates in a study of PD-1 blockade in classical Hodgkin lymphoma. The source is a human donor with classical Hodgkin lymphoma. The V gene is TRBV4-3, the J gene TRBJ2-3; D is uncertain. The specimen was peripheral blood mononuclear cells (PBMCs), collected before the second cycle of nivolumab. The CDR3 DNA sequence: TGCGCCAGCAGCCAAGAACAGCGAGATACGCAGTATTTT. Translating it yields CASSQEQRDTQYF.